This T cell receptor (beta chain) was obtained from a study of blood T cell repertoires in COVID-19. Some clones are missing from TCRdb's copy, which holds only in-frame ones; the method was immunoSEQ multiplex PCR. The repertoire has about 360,000 clones, over 65% of them found once; the top ten carry about 1%. The V gene's germline CDR1 is LNHDA and CDR2 SQIVND (reference sequence). The trim removed 6 bases at V and 0 bases at J, leaving 16 bases unmatched. CDR3 length equals 19 residues. This sequence originates from a human donor with acute or convalescent COVID-19. The donor label of this sample is uncertain. The sample comprised peripheral blood. The V and J genes are TRBV19 and TRBJ2-1; 8 positions agree with TRBD2. CDR3 sequence: CASRNPGLGGIGSYNEQFF. As DNA, the CDR3 is TGTGCCAGTAGGAATCCGGGACTAGGAGGGATTGGCTCCTACAATGAGCAGTTCTTC.